Following are 21 T cell receptor beta chains from one sample sequenced in a study of shared clonotypes between healthy human individuals. As defined, naive CD8 cells were CD45RO-negative and positively selected for CCR7, with terminally differentiated effector memory CD45RA+ cells excluded. Profiling relied on immunoSEQ multiplex PCR, and the TCRdb table lists in-frame clones only, not all of them. Among more than 2 million clones listed, roughly 95% were seen once. Sequenced material: naive CD8+ T cells sorted from blood. Receptors were obtained from a man younger than 30 in good health.

The V call is TRBV5-1, the J call TRBJ2-7; maybe TRBD2 (7 bases). This CDR3 has 14 amino acids. Germline CDR1 and CDR2: SGHRS and YFSETQ. V shed 3 bases and J shed 5 bases, with 15 bases lying between them. CDR3 sequence: CASSYFGGPDEQYF. CDR3 coding DNA: TGCGCCAGCAGCTATTTCGGGGGGCCGGACGAGCAGTACTTC.

This clone was recorded only once. The chain's CDR3 is CASSHGQGKNQPQHF. The CDR3 coding sequence is TGTGCCAGCAGCCATGGACAGGGGAAAAATCAGCCCCAGCATTTT. The rearrangement links TRBV16 to TRBJ1-5; 9 nucleotides align to TRBD1. The germline V gene encodes CDR1 KGHSY and CDR2 FQNENV. V dropped 3 bases and J dropped 4; count of bases not matched to a gene: 4. The length of the CDR3 is 15 residues.

This clone was detected many times. The rearrangement links TRBV7-8 to TRBJ2-1; 13 positions agree with TRBD2. The CDR3 runs 18 residues. Germline V lookup: CDR1 SGHVS, CDR2 FQNEAQ. Trimming cost V 5 bases and J 5 bases; bases outside gene matches: 12. CDR3 residues: CASSPGLAGPAVDNEQFF. The CDR3 DNA reads TGTGCCAGCAGCCCGGGACTAGCGGGACCCGCCGTGGACAATGAGCAGTTCTTC.

V and J are TRBV7-8 and TRBJ2-1, with 10 nucleotides matching TRBD2. V shed 5 bases, J shed 0 bases, and the junction held 10 bases outside the gene matches. In germline, CDR1 is SGHVS, CDR2 FQNEAQ. CDR3 length: 18 amino acids. In nucleotides, the CDR3 is TGTGCCAGCAGCCAAGGCCTAGCGGGGGCCGACTCCTACAATGAGCAGTTCTTC. Its protein is CASSQGLAGADSYNEQFF.

The V gene is TRBV6-5, the J gene TRBJ1-6, with D possibly being TRBD1 (6 bases). Trimming left V 0 bases short and J 10 bases short, with 16 bases between. This CDR3 is built from 16 residues. CDR1 MNHEY and CDR2 SVGAGI come from the germline V gene. The CDR3 here is CASSYSTRGAESPLHF. CDR3 coding DNA: TGTGCCAGCAGTTACTCGACTCGGGGGGCGGAATCACCCCTCCACTTT.

The gene calls are TRBV27 and TRBJ1-3; TRBD1 matches 7 bases. Trimming took 6 bases from V and 1 from J; bases not matched to a gene: 9. This CDR3 has 16 amino acids. Germline CDR1 and CDR2: MNHEY and SMNVEV (reference sequence). The CDR3 coding sequence is TGTGCCAGCAGCCGACAGGGCCCCCCTTCTGGAAACACCATATATTTT. The encoded protein is CASSRQGPPSGNTIYF.

The rearrangement links TRBV6-5 to TRBJ1-2; TRBD1 matches at 7 bases. Unmatched junction bases numbered 8, after V lost 4 bases and J lost 6 bases. Germline assignment: CDR1 MNHEY and CDR2 SVGAGI. CDR3 length equals 14 residues. The CDR3 DNA follows: TGTGCCAGCAGTTCCAATGACAGGGCCCATGGCTACACCTTC. As protein: CASSSNDRAHGYTF.

In DNA, the CDR3 is TGCGCCAGCAGCTACAGCCACACTGGGTACTACGAGCAGTACTTC. Its protein product is CASSYSHTGYYEQYF. The chain is built from TRBV5-1 and TRBJ2-7; D is unresolved. V lost 3 bases to trimming and J lost 3 bases, with 16 bases between them. CDR3 length: 15 amino acids. Germline loops: CDR1 SGHRS, CDR2 YFSETQ.

The chain is built from TRBV5-4 and TRBJ2-7; 13 bases fit TRBD2. The length of the CDR3 is 14 residues. CDR1 and CDR2 (germline): SGHNT, YYREEE (reference sequence). The J segment lost 4 bases and the V segment lost 5 bases, leaving 3 bases of the junction unmatched. CDR3 nucleotides: TGTGCCAGCAGTTGGACTAGCGGGAGTTACGAGCAGTACTTC. This translates into CASSWTSGSYEQYF.

Details on this clone: Other DNA sequences of this sample code for an identical CDR3. The chain joins TRBV6-5 to TRBJ1-1; the D is unclear. Germline V lookup: CDR1 MNHEY, CDR2 SVGAGI. The V end was cut by 3 bases, the J end by 4 bases, with 9 bases between. CDR3 length: 13 residues. The CDR3 loop reads CASSYATGTEAFF. The CDR3 DNA follows: TGTGCCAGCAGTTATGCAACGGGCACTGAAGCTTTCTTT.

J is TRBJ1-2 and V is TRBV30; the D gene is possibly TRBD1 (5 bases). Trimming removed 3 bases at V and 2 bases at J, with 10 bases between. The CDR3 is 13 amino acids. CDR1 and CDR2 (germline): GTSNPN, SVGIG (reference sequence). In DNA form, the CDR3 reads TGTGCCTGGAGGGAGCGGGACAACTATGGCTACACCTTC. This codes for CAWRERDNYGYTF.

This clone came up once. The chain employs TRBV27 and TRBJ1-2; D unresolved. Germline assignment: CDR1 MNHEY and CDR2 SMNVEV (reference sequence). The V gene lost 0 bases and the J gene lost 4 bases, with 6 bases spanning the gap. The CDR3 is 13 amino acids. CDR3 region: CASSLSQSYGYTF. DNA of the CDR3: TGTGCCAGCAGTTTATCTCAGAGCTATGGCTACACCTTC.

The CDR3 DNA reads TGTGCCAGCAGTCACTTGGAATCTTACGAGCAGTACTTC. This codes for CASSHLESYEQYF. The V gene is TRBV7-9, the J gene TRBJ2-7, with D unclear. V was shortened by 6 bases and J by 4 bases, with 13 bases between the two germline ends. The CDR3 runs to 13 residues. Germline V gene sequence: CDR1 SEHNR, CDR2 FQNEAQ (reference sequence).

V and J are TRBV27 and TRBJ2-7, with D unclear. V lost 0 bases, J lost 2 bases, and 14 bases lay in between. The germline V gene encodes CDR1 MNHEY and CDR2 SMNVEV (reference sequence). The CDR3 runs to 16 residues. The CDR3 loop reads CASSLSTGDTAYEQYF. DNA for the CDR3: TGTGCCAGCAGTTTATCGACCGGTGACACCGCCTACGAGCAGTACTTC.

The rearrangement links TRBV6-6 to TRBJ1-4; unclear D gene. Germline V gene lookup returns CDR1 MNHNY and CDR2 SVGAGI (reference sequence). CDR3 size: 15 residues. V lost 7 bases, J lost 8 bases, and 20 bases lay in between. The DNA for the CDR3 is TGTGCCAGCACCCCCGTGCCATATTCGGAGGAAAAACTGTTTTTT. This codes for CASTPVPYSEEKLFF.

V usage is TRBV7-9 and J usage is TRBJ2-4; no clear D. The CDR3 covers 12 residues. V lost 3 bases to trimming and J lost 3 bases, with 3 bases between them. The V gene's germline CDR1 is SEHNR and CDR2 FQNEAQ (reference sequence). CDR3 sequence: CASSLGKNIQYF. CDR3 coding DNA: TGTGCCAGCAGCTTGGGCAAAAACATTCAGTACTTC.

The table lists this clone with a count of one. The V and J genes are TRBV25-1 and TRBJ2-1; D unclear. The CDR3 has 15 amino acids. Deletions cut 3 bases from V and 2 bases from J, with 11 bases between. Germline V CDR1 and CDR2: MGHDK, SYGVNS. The CDR3 DNA sequence: TGTGCCAGCAGTGACATGGACGGAGCCTACAATGAGCAGTTCTTC. It encodes CASSDMDGAYNEQFF.

About this clone: One end of the junction is discordant with germline, which a read error may explain. The chain couples TRBV19 to TRBJ2-2; TRBD1 aligns across 8 bases. The germline CDR1 and CDR2 sequences are LNHDA and SQIVND (reference sequence). The CDR3 consists of 15 residues. CDR3 DNA sequence: TGTGCCAGTAGTTTAGACAGGGGAAGCACCGGGGAGCTGTTTTTT. Protein: CASSLDRGSTGELFF.

The chain joins TRBV9 to TRBJ2-2; the D gene is possibly TRBD1 (6 bases). Germline CDR1 reads SGDLS; CDR2 reads YYNGEE. V dropped 4 bases and J dropped 5 bases, with 12 bases sitting between them. There are 14 residues in the CDR3. The CDR3 spells CASSTSTGTGELFF. The CDR3 bases are TGTGCCAGCAGCACAAGTACAGGGACCGGGGAGCTGTTTTTT.

The J gene is TRBJ1-1, the V gene TRBV6-5; 11 nucleotides align to TRBD1. From germline, CDR1 is MNHEY and CDR2 SVGAGI. J gave up 6 bases and V 6 bases, and 3 bases lay outside the gene matches. The CDR3 spans 13 residues. The CDR3 spells CASRDRGLAEAFF. In nucleotides, the CDR3 is TGTGCCAGCAGGGACAGGGGGCTGGCTGAAGCTTTCTTT.

The V call is TRBV2, the J call TRBJ2-7; a weak D match, TRBD1 (6 bases). V lost 7 bases and J 2 bases, leaving 15 bases between the germline ends. The CDR3 spans 14 residues. Germline V gives CDR1 SNHLY, CDR2 FYNNEI. CDR3 sequence reads: CASKVQGSAYEQYF. CDR3 coding DNA: TGTGCCAGCAAGGTTCAGGGGAGTGCCTACGAGCAGTACTTC.